This T cell receptor beta chain was captured in a study of shared clonotypes between healthy human individuals. Every subset's genomic DNA went evenly onto several immunoSEQ plates. TCRdb's table, derived via immunoSEQ multiplex PCR, lists solely in-frame clones and lacks some. The table has approximately 1.5 million clones, approximately 98% seen once. The germline CDR1 and CDR2 sequences are SGHDT and YYEEEE. The CDR3 has 19 amino acids. V dropped 4 bases and J dropped 4; count of bases not matched to a gene: 20. Study-wide results and limits: Represented diversity, genetic and exposure-history alike, was limited by few donors. Blood alone was sampled, and tissue repertoires likely differ.

Notes on this clone: Its antigen is unknown.

Sequenced material: naive CD4+ T cells sorted from blood. Subset in this sample: CD45RA+ positively selected. The TCR was taken from a man aged 25 to 40 in good health. The V call is TRBV5-6, the J call TRBJ2-3, with 8 bases matching TRBD1. The CDR3 reads CASSLATGGRGPTSDTQYF. The CDR3 DNA reads TGTGCCAGCAGCCTTGCTACAGGGGGACGCGGGCCGACTTCAGATACGCAGTATTTT.